This TCR beta chain was sequenced for a study of blood T cell repertoires in COVID-19 (dated by TCRdb to 2018 to 2021). Regarding the research as a whole: ImmuneRACE Cohort 3 recovered participants were defined by two consecutive negative NP/OP PCR tests, healthcare professional clearance, or symptom resolution. The prospective study material was composed of cDNA or gDNA derived from T cells, B-cell-depleted T cells, or PBMCs. The sample metadata nearly always contained a de-identified subject ID, COVID-19 status, age in years and sex. Where HLA class I and class II types were available, the types were taken from metadata supplied by the sample provider, not from assay-based typing. The dataset comprised deeply sampled blood TCRbeta repertoires from subjects exposed to, actively infected with, or recovered from COVID-19. The repertoires were released in a freely available public database intended as a resource for research on the immune response to SARS-CoV-2. The samples were drawn from two sources: the first 160 participants of the ongoing ImmuneRACE study, and over 1,000 subjects contributed by 6 global collaborators. Samples from collaborators originated in the United States, Italy and Spain and spanned both the acute and convalescent phases of COVID-19. Results and caveats for the whole study, not just this receptor: How much clinical and demographic metadata was included differed by source and by participant, and the metadata was provided uncurated.

Enrolling through a virtual design, the prospective study's participants ranged in age from roughly 18 to 89 years and lived across 24 United States geographic areas. In the prospective study, participants were assigned to cohorts based on the clinical history participants reported in a screening survey and a study questionnaire. Mobile phlebotomists in the prospective study collected whole blood, serum and a nasopharyngeal or oropharyngeal swab from every participant. Prospective study participants could optionally give additional blood draws and questionnaires over a 2-month period. Before DNA extraction, blood samples from the prospective study were shipped at room temperature or frozen. Turning to this clone: It has no known antigen specificity. It has no much larger one-base neighbor in the sample; base qualities were not kept.

Reading from cysteine to phenylalanine, the CDR3 counts 18 amino acids. Solely the CDR3 DNA is kept, with 54 bases framed from the first base. V lost 1 base and J lost 0 bases; the stretch between them is 13 bases long. Reading the germline V gene gives CDR1 LGHNA and CDR2 YSLEER. TCRbeta CDR3 regions were amplified from genomic DNA by means of the immunoSEQ Assay, a bias-controlled multiplex PCR. In the authors' own workflow: Nucleated cell counts per sample were estimated from amplification of reference gene primers within the assay. Sequence reads were collapsed and filtered to measure the absolute abundance of every unique TCRbeta CDR3 rearrangement. For each sample, productive Simpson clonality was calculated by taking the square root of Simpson's diversity index across productive rearrangements. What TCRdb holds here is the immuneACCESS table cut down to in-frame rearrangements. Part of the clones is not present; checked against another copy, under half of the missing clones reflect an unresolved V gene, and the others are unexplained. V and J calls and clone size are as listed in that table; D and trimming were resolved from the DNA. This sample comprises roughly 200,000 clones, around 85% of them detected only once. The ten largest clones capture 3.1% of the sample.

The chain employs TRBV4-3 and TRBJ2-6; TRBD2 is perhaps the D gene, given 6 matching bases. The sequence was collected from a woman aged 50 to 60 in a cohort exposed to, infected with or recovered from COVID-19 (not recorded which). The sequenced material came from PBMCs or T cells enriched from blood (not recorded which). CDR3 region: CASSQVSGSSSGANVLTF. The sequence in DNA is TGCGCCAGCAGCCAAGTTAGCGGATCAAGCTCTGGGGCCAACGTCCTGACTTTC.